This TCR beta chain stems from a study of cytomegalovirus exposure and HLA in healthy donors. Overall study results and limits: TCR beta V segments were, for the most part, productive about 90% or about 30% of the time in an earlier analysis. DRB1 showed the most TCR associations and HLA-C the fewest in a later analysis, as rates varied by HLA locus. The later analysis indicated that the majority of CMV-associated TCR beta chains appeared HLA-restricted.

The table lists this clone with a count of one. Antigen specificity is unknown. It was healthy bone marrow donors who served as donors. Germline V gives CDR1 SGHDT, CDR2 YYEEEE. The CDR3 extends over 12 amino acids. Primers included in the PCR were 60 Vbeta and 13 Jbeta primers. Repertoires were generated with immunoSEQ multiplex PCR, while TCRdb's copy carries only in-frame clones and drops some. Among 70,000 to 85,000 clones, roughly 70% were seen once, and the ten largest hold about 9%. This receptor was taken from a man between 35 and 55 years old in good health and CMV-seropositive. Sequences were obtained from PBMCs. The chain links TRBV5-6 to TRBJ2-5, with D hard to call. The last part of the DNA fits TRBJ2-7 better; the J call may be wrong. The CDR3 loop is CASSLRKYEQYF. The CDR3 region has the DNA TGTGCCAGCAGCTTGCGAAAATACGAGCAGTACTTC.